This entry concerns a single TCR beta chain. The CDR3 has 15 amino acids. V shed 5 bases and J shed 7 bases, with 17 bases lying between them. Germline-derived CDR1 and CDR2 are MNHEY and SVGAGI. This record comes from a study of blood T cell repertoires in COVID-19. The overall study: From T cells, B-cell-depleted T cells, or PBMCs came the material, which was cDNA or gDNA.

Recovered participants had two consecutive negative NP/OP PCR tests, healthcare professional clearance, or symptom resolution. Method: immunoSEQ multiplex PCR; TCRdb's copy keeps in-frame clones and lacks some. The repertoire consists of about 300,000 clones, with around 86% occurring once and the leading ten covering approximately 1.5%. The sequence was collected from a woman aged 40-49 years who had recovered from COVID-19. The sample comprised PBMCs or T cells enriched from blood (not recorded which). The chain carries TRBV6-5 and TRBJ1-4; D might be TRBD1 (5 bases). CDR3 DNA sequence: TGTGCCAGCAGTCCCGTATCAGGGTCCGCTGAAAAACTGTTTTTT. It encodes CASSPVSGSAEKLFF.